The clone carrying this TCR beta chain occurred a few times. The germline V gene encodes CDR1 LNHDA and CDR2 SQIVND (reference sequence). This CDR3 spans 17 amino acids. V lost 5 bases, J lost 5 bases, and 11 bases stayed unmatched. The data are from a study of blood T cell repertoires in COVID-19. Study background: Sources were T cells, B-cell-depleted T cells, or PBMCs; the material itself was cDNA or gDNA.

Clones were read by immunoSEQ multiplex PCR, and TCRdb kept only the in-frame ones, dropping some. The profile covers about 230,000 clones, with approximately 87% appearing a single time and over 3% taken by the ten largest. The chain uses TRBV19 and TRBJ1-5; 11 bases map to TRBD1. Specimen: PBMCs or T cells enriched from blood (not recorded which). This sequence originates from a woman aged 50 to 60 in a cohort exposed to, infected with or recovered from COVID-19 (not recorded which). CDR3 bases: TGTGCCAGTAGTGCTCGAGGACAGGGGGCGCGGGATCAGCCCCAGCATTTT. As protein: CASSARGQGARDQPQHF.